Listed below are T cell receptor beta chains from one sample, sequenced in a study of blood T cell repertoires in COVID-19. The data were produced by immunoSEQ multiplex PCR, yet TCRdb's version contains in-frame clones alone and is incomplete. The table lists about 160,000 clones, around four fifths of them singletons. The specimen was PBMCs or T cells enriched from blood (not recorded which). All receptors derive from a woman between 50 and 59 years old who had recovered from COVID-19. Each CDR3 is given with its conserved first and last residue. D genes are given only for firm matches. Size is omitted from some rows. Given values are once, few, many or a class for expanded clones.

d_call	clone_size	v_call	j_call	cdr3_nt	cdr3_aa
NA	once	TRBV19	TRBJ1-4	TGTGCCAGTAGCCGACTGTCGATTAATGAAAAACTGTTTTTT	CASSRLSINEKLFF
TRBD1	NA	TRBV7-9	TRBJ1-1	TGTGCCAGCAGCCTAGGGACAGTAACTGAAGCTTTCTTT	CASSLGTVTEAFF
TRBD2	NA	TRBV2	TRBJ2-2	TGTGCCAGCAGCACCGGGACTAGATTTGCCGGGGAGCTGTTTTTT	CASSTGTRFAGELFF
NA	NA	TRBV2	TRBJ2-7	TGTGCCAGCAGTGAACAATTCTACGAGCAGTACTTC	CASSEQFYEQYF
TRBD2	few	TRBV19	TRBJ2-1	TGTGCCAGTAGTTTATTATCTAGCGGGAATGAAAAGGAACAGTTCTTC	CASSLLSSGNEKEQFF
NA	NA	TRBV5-4	TRBJ1-3	TGTGCCAGCAGCTTGTTCGTCGTTGGGAGCTCTGGAAACACCATATATTTT	CASSLFVVGSSGNTIYF
NA	NA	TRBV21-1	TRBJ1-2	TGTGCCAGCAGCCCTGGGTCCGGGGGCTACACCTTC	CASSPGSGGYTF
NA	NA	TRBV5-5	TRBJ1-1	TGTGCCAGCAGCTTAACAGGGTTGACTGAAGCTTTCTTT	CASSLTGLTEAFF
TRBD1	NA	TRBV6-5	TRBJ1-6	TGTGCCAGCAGTTTCCCCTCGGACAGGGTGAGTTCACCCCTCCACTTT	CASSFPSDRVSSPLHF
NA	NA	TRBV7-2	TRBJ2-3	TGTGCCAGCAGCCCCGGGACTTCCACAGATACGCAGTATTTT	CASSPGTSTDTQYF
TRBD1	NA	TRBV7-2	TRBJ1-1	TGTGCCAGCAGCATACAGGGGCTAACTATGAACACTGAAGCTTTCTTT	CASSIQGLTMNTEAFF
NA	few	TRBV5-1	TRBJ1-1	TGCGCCAGCAGCCCAGGCGGGGGGAACACTGAAGCTTTCTTT	CASSPGGGNTEAFF
NA	once	TRBV5-8	TRBJ2-7	TGTGCCAGCAGCTTTCAACAGGGGCAGTACTTC	CASSFQQGQYF
NA	NA	TRBV12-3/TRBV12-4	TRBJ1-5	TGTGCCAGCAGTTGGGAGGACCAGCCCCAGCATTTT	CASSWEDQPQHF
NA	NA	TRBV7-2	TRBJ2-2	TGTGCCAGCAGCTTAGCGGCGGCGGCAGCAGGGACCGGGGAGCTGTTTTTT	CASSLAAAAAGTGELFF
TRBD1	NA	TRBV5-4	TRBJ2-2	TGTGCCAGCAGCCCCGACAGGGGAACCGGGGAGCTGTTTTTT	CASSPDRGTGELFF
NA	NA	TRBV3-1/TRBV3-2	TRBJ2-7	TGTGCCAGCAGCCGCGGGCGGGGAACGGGAGACGAGCAGTACTTC	CASSRGRGTGDEQYF
NA	NA	TRBV5-8	TRBJ2-7	TGTGCCAGCAGCTTGCAGAAGTTCTACGAGCAGTACTTC	CASSLQKFYEQYF
NA	NA	TRBV9	TRBJ1-5	TGTGCCAGCAGCGTCGACAATAGCAATCAGCCCCAGCATTTT	CASSVDNSNQPQHF
NA	few	TRBV15	TRBJ1-1	TGTGCCACCAGCAGAGCGGGTTCGGCCACTGAAGCTTTCTTT	CATSRAGSATEAFF